This TCR beta chain derives from a study of blood T cell repertoires in COVID-19. Background on the study: Spain, Italy and the United States supplied samples that represented acute and convalescent COVID-19.

With 4 bases clipped from V and 3 bases from J, the junction kept 3 bases outside the gene matches. Germline values: CDR1 SGHDN, CDR2 FVKESK. The CDR3 totals 14 residues. Original handling: It was from reference gene primer amplification that nucleated cell counts were estimated. Using immunoSEQ multiplex PCR, the repertoire was profiled, and TCRdb retains in-frame clones only, with some absent. The V and J calls and clone size were taken over from that table, and D and trimming were inferred from the DNA. The sample consists of over 250,000 clones, 90% of them appearing once. Cohort allocation depended upon clinical history that participants reported.

Input material: PBMCs or T cells enriched from blood (not recorded which). This sequence joins TRBV14 and TRBJ2-1; 7 positions agree with TRBD2. The sequence was collected from a man in his 60s who had recovered from COVID-19. CDR3 DNA: TGTGCCAGCAGCCCCCGGGACTACTACAATGAGCAGTTCTTC. Translation gives CASSPRDYYNEQFF.